This TCR beta chain was recorded in a study of tumor-infiltrating lymphocytes in primary liver carcinoma. Study context: All patients had surgically resected primary liver carcinoma. Sample yields, roughly 3.5 to 8 million productive TCRbeta reads, were similar across the tissue types. The study, taken as a whole, reports: Pairs comparing tumor with adjacent tissue or blood overlapped less than pairs drawn from tumor regions.

Unsorted whole blood supplied the RNA, and germline DNA was extracted too. Germline V lookup: CDR1 MGHRA, CDR2 YSYEKL. The CDR3 has 16 residues. Synthesis of TCR beta cDNA was carried out from about 540 ng total RNA with a constant-region primer. Libraries covering TCR beta were generated through three nested multiplex PCR rounds (using a slightly modified ARM-PCR). TRBV1-TRBV30 forward and Cbeta reverse primers drove the first two roughly 9-cycle rounds. Each CDR3 protein gets one entry after TCRdb re-called the multiplex PCR reads with MiXCR. The sample holds about 200,000 distinct CDR3 sequences, approximately 65% seen once. Notes on this clonotype: The antigen is unknown. A read error may account for a junction end that differs from germline.

The V call is TRBV4-1, the J call TRBJ2-4; D is perhaps TRBD1 (5 bases). The TCR comes from a woman aged 60 to 75 with primary liver carcinoma and hepatitis B virus infection. Sequencing was carried out using peripheral blood. The CDR3 region is CASSQELNGAKDIQYF. DNA for the CDR3: TGCGCCAGCAGCCAAGAACTCAATGGGGCCAAAGACATTCAGTACTTC.